What follows are 9 T cell receptor beta chains derived from one specimen sequenced in a study of OX40 agonist ivuxolimab in advanced cancers. This table comes from immunoSEQ multiplex PCR, and its TCRdb copy is limited to in-frame clones, with some not included. The sample shows 70,000 to 100,000 clones, just over 85% of them seen only once. Source: CD4+ or CD8+ T cells sorted from blood, taken in a trial of the OX40 agonist ivuxolimab. These receptors all come from an adult with an advanced solid tumor such as melanoma, head and neck, liver or kidney cancer.

As to this clone: Relative to the germline gene, one junction end is altered; a read error may explain this. This chain uses TRBV5-1 with TRBJ2-7; D unclear. Germline V lookup: CDR1 SGHRS, CDR2 YFSETQ. The CDR3 is 13 amino acids. The CDR3 DNA sequence: TGCGCCAGCAGAAGGACGGATTCCTACGAGCAGTGCTTC. Translating gives CASRRTDSYEQCF.

The CDR3 here is CASGTAGAAYEQYF. The CDR3 DNA reads TGTGCCAGCGGAACAGCGGGAGCGGCGTACGAGCAGTACTTC. This rearrangement joins TRBV28 to TRBJ2-7; TRBD2 matches 8 bases. Germline assignment: CDR1 MDHEN and CDR2 SYDVKM. V gave up 8 bases and J gave up 4 bases; unmatched junction bases: 10. The CDR3 has 14 amino acids.

This chain connects TRBV2 to TRBJ1-4; no definite D call. The CDR3 spans 14 residues. The V and J ends lost 7 bases and 3 bases respectively, with 12 bases between them. Germline values: CDR1 SNHLY, CDR2 FYNNEI. The CDR3 DNA follows: TGTGCCAGCACTCTAGGGAGGCCTAATGAAAAACTGTTTTTT. It encodes CASTLGRPNEKLFF.

This chain links TRBV18 with TRBJ1-1, with D maybe TRBD1 (6 bases). Germline V gene lookup returns CDR1 KGHSH and CDR2 LQKENI. V was cut by 3 bases and J by 2 bases, with 10 bases left in between. The CDR3 runs 14 residues. The CDR3 DNA is TGTGCCAGCTCACCCCTACAGGGCAACACTGAAGCTTTCTTT. Translated, it gives CASSPLQGNTEAFF.

The CDR3 sequence is CASSQVDLGQVYNEQFF. The CDR3 DNA sequence: TGCGCCAGCAGCCAAGTGGATTTAGGACAGGTCTACAATGAGCAGTTCTTC. The V gene is TRBV4-1, the J gene TRBJ2-1, with 7 bases that match TRBD1. The germline CDR1 and CDR2 sequences are MGHRA and YSYEKL. The junction had 9 bases not matched to a gene; V was cut back by 1 base and J by 3 bases. The CDR3 runs to 17 residues.

The CDR3 sequence is CSPGGGYTF. The CDR3 bases are TGCAGCCCGGGGGGAGGCTACACCTTC. The rearrangement links TRBV29-1 to TRBJ1-2, with D perhaps matching TRBD1 (5 bases). V lost 8 bases and J 8 bases, leaving 9 bases between the germline ends. This CDR3 spans 9 amino acids. CDR1 SQVTM and CDR2 ANQGSEA come from the germline V gene.

This chain connects TRBV27 to TRBJ2-5, with D possibly matching TRBD2 (6 bases). The CDR3 covers 14 residues. The V end was cut by 5 bases, the J end by 5 bases, with 15 bases between. Germline V CDR1 and CDR2: MNHEY, SMNVEV (reference sequence). CDR3 region: CASSLTGDGETQYF. DNA of the CDR3: TGTGCCAGCAGTCTCACGGGAGACGGGGAGACCCAGTACTTC.

This clone was counted only a few times. The V gene is TRBV15, the J gene TRBJ2-5; D might be TRBD2 (5 bases). The CDR3 has 17 amino acids. Germline CDR1 is LNHNV and CDR2 is YYDKDF (reference sequence). The V end lost 0 bases, the J end lost 5 bases, and 19 bases lay between the germline ends. DNA for the CDR3: TGTGCCACCAGCAGAGATTTTGGTCAGAGGGTCCCTGAGACCCAGTACTTC. The encoded protein is CATSRDFGQRVPETQYF.

This clone was counted a few times. The CDR3 here is CASSNNQPQHF. The CDR3 DNA reads as TGTGCCAGCAGTAACAATCAGCCCCAGCATTTT. The chain carries TRBV6-1 and TRBJ1-5; D gene unclear. V was pared by 5 bases and J by 3 bases, with 2 bases between. The CDR3 covers 11 residues. CDR1 is MNHNS, CDR2 SASEGT, per germline.